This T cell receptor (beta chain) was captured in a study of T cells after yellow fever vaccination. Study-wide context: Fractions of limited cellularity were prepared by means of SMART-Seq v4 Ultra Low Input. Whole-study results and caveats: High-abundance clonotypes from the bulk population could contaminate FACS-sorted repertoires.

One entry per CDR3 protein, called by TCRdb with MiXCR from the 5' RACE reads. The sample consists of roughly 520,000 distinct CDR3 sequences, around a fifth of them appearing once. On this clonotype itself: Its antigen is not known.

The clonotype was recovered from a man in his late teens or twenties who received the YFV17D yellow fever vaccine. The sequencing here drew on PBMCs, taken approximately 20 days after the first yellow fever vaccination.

CDR3 protein: CASLGVRGPSYNEQFF. Here the CDR3 DNA reads TGTGCTAGTTTGGGCGTGCGGGGGCCGTCCTACAATGAGCAGTTCTTC. The V call is TRBV12-5, the J call TRBJ2-1, with D possibly matching TRBD2 (7 bases). The CDR3 loop spans 16 amino acids. The V end lost 8 bases, the J end lost 1 base, and 18 bases lay between the germline ends. Germline assignment: CDR1 LGHNT and CDR2 FRNRAP.